Following are 22 T cell receptor beta chains from one sample sequenced in a study of response to subunit inactivated influenza vaccine. TCRdb fed the RT-PCR reads into MiXCR, producing one record per CDR3 protein. The sample lists under 200,000 distinct CDR3 sequences, about 11% occurring once. The specimen comprised CD8+ T cells sorted from PBMCs, sampled around 2 years after vaccination. Source of these receptors: a man aged 45 to 75 who received an inactivated influenza vaccine.

Written as DNA, the CDR3 is TGCGCCAGCAGCCAAGATCGCTCGACAGGGGCCTACGAGCAGTACTTC. This encodes CASSQDRSTGAYEQYF. This chain joins TRBV4-3 and TRBJ2-7; the match to TRBD1 covers 8 bases. The CDR3 sequence is 16 residues long. Germline V CDR1 and CDR2: LGHNA, YSLEER. Germline trimming cut 0 bases from V and 2 bases from J; bases unmatched to any gene: 6.

At least ten counts were recorded for this clonotype. This chain connects TRBV7-2 to TRBJ2-7, with no clear D. Per the germline V gene, CDR1 is SGHTA and CDR2 is FQGNSA. The length of the CDR3 is 15 residues. V was trimmed by 1 base and J by 4 bases, leaving 14 bases between them. In DNA form, the CDR3 reads TGTGCCAGCAGCTTAGGGTACAACTACCAGTACGAGCAGTACTTC. The encoded protein is CASSLGYNYQYEQYF.

This clonotype appeared many times. CDR3 region: CASSLSGIYNEQFF. The CDR3 region has the DNA TGTGCCAGCAGTTTATCCGGCATCTACAATGAGCAGTTCTTC. The chain combines TRBV28 with TRBJ2-1; D gene ambiguous. This CDR3 spans 14 amino acids. The germline V gene encodes CDR1 MDHEN and CDR2 SYDVKM. The V and J ends lost 1 base and 3 bases respectively, with 7 bases between them.

This clonotype appeared many times. At one end, the junction sequence differs from germline, possibly due to a read error. J is TRBJ1-1 and V is TRBV4-1; 7 nucleotides agree with TRBD1. Germline loops: CDR1 MGHRA, CDR2 YSYEKL. This CDR3 is 14 amino acids long. CDR3 sequence (DNA): TGCGCCAGCAGCGAACCGGGACAGTATACTGCAGCTTTCTTT. Encoded protein: CASSEPGQYTAAFF.

Many counts were recorded for this clonotype. The V gene is TRBV3-1, the J gene TRBJ2-1, with TRBD2 matching over 10 bases. The CDR3 extends over 16 amino acids. V shed 5 bases and J 0 bases; nucleotides not matched to a gene: 4. Per the germline V gene, CDR1 is LGHDT and CDR2 is YNNKEL (reference sequence). CDR3 nucleotide sequence: TGTGCCAGCAGCTTAGCGGGGGGAAGCTCCTACAATGAGCAGTTCTTC. Translated: CASSLAGGSSYNEQFF.

This clonotype was counted only a few times. This chain joins TRBV20-1 and TRBJ2-5; 10 bases align to TRBD2. V lost 7 bases to trimming and J lost 4 bases; unmatched junction nucleotides: 9. Germline assignment: CDR1 DFQATT and CDR2 SNEGSKA (reference sequence). The CDR3 spans 14 residues. CDR3 amino acids: CSGTTIAGGETQYF. The CDR3 DNA is TGCAGTGGAACGACGATAGCGGGAGGAGAGACCCAGTACTTC.

This clonotype has a handful of counts. V is TRBV14 and J is TRBJ2-3; no firm D call. Germline V gene lookup returns CDR1 SGHDN and CDR2 FVKESK. The CDR3 covers 17 residues. Trimming shortened V by 1 base and J by 2 bases, and 16 bases separated the two germline ends. The CDR3 is CASSQVSALHTTDTQYF. The CDR3 DNA reads as TGTGCCAGCAGCCAAGTTTCCGCCCTCCATACCACAGATACGCAGTATTTT.

This clonotype was counted many times. V usage is TRBV28 and J usage is TRBJ2-7, with D possibly matching TRBD1 (6 bases). The germline gives CDR1 MDHEN, CDR2 SYDVKM. The CDR3 covers 14 residues. Trimming removed 2 bases from V and 3 bases from J, with 11 bases in between. The CDR3 nucleotides read TGTGCCAGCAGTTTAGGCCTCAGGGGCTACGAGCAGTACTTC. Its translation is CASSLGLRGYEQYF.

This clonotype occurred a few times. J is TRBJ2-3 and V is TRBV3-1; TRBD2 aligns across 9 bases. The J segment lost 3 bases and the V segment lost 0 bases, leaving 7 bases of the junction unmatched. This CDR3 comprises 17 residues. Germline V gene lookup returns CDR1 LGHDT and CDR2 YNNKEL (reference sequence). This CDR3 reads CASSQDPPSGITDTQYF. The CDR3 DNA sequence: TGTGCCAGCAGCCAAGATCCTCCTAGCGGGATTACAGATACGCAGTATTTT.

In its sample, this clonotype was seen a few times. This chain joins TRBV7-9 and TRBJ2-1; D possibly corresponds to TRBD2 (5 bases). This CDR3 region has 12 residues. The V gene lost 6 bases and the J gene lost 5 bases, with 8 bases spanning the gap. From germline, CDR1 is SEHNR and CDR2 FQNEAQ (reference sequence). DNA for the CDR3: TGTGCCAGCAGTTTCGGGGACAATGAGCAGTTCTTC. Its translation: CASSFGDNEQFF.

There are many counts of this clonotype. The V call is TRBV28, the J call TRBJ2-7, with TRBD1 matching 9 bases. CDR3 size: 17 residues. In germline, CDR1 is MDHEN, CDR2 SYDVKM. V lost 2 bases to trimming and J lost 3 bases; unmatched junction nucleotides: 11. The CDR3 sequence is CASSLGPRDRVNYEQYF. The CDR3 coding sequence is TGTGCCAGCAGTTTAGGCCCCCGGGACAGGGTAAACTACGAGCAGTACTTC.

The chain is built from TRBV27 and TRBJ2-5, with 7 bases lining up with TRBD1. This CDR3 is 12 amino acids long. The junction had 6 bases not matched to a gene; V was cut back by 5 bases and J by 9 bases. Germline V gene lookup returns CDR1 MNHEY and CDR2 SMNVEV (reference sequence). CDR3 sequence reads: CASSGTVGPQYF. CDR3 in DNA: TGTGCCAGCAGTGGGACAGTAGGGCCCCAGTACTTC.

The chain combines TRBV11-1 with TRBJ2-5, with 7 bases matching TRBD2. The CDR3 contains 20 residues. The trim removed 6 bases at V and 2 bases at J, leaving 24 bases unmatched. Germline V gene sequence: CDR1 SGHAT, CDR2 FQDESV (reference sequence). This CDR3 is CASRPPTTEAGVLEQETQYF. DNA of the CDR3: TGTGCCAGCAGACCCCCGACCACGGAGGCGGGAGTCTTAGAACAAGAGACCCAGTACTTC.

This clonotype was observed at least ten times. This chain links TRBV4-3 with TRBJ1-1, with 7 bases identical to TRBD1. V gave up 2 bases and J gave up 1 base; unmatched junction bases: 4. Germline-derived CDR1 and CDR2 are LGHNA and YSLEER. The CDR3 consists of 15 residues. CDR3: CASSQTDRANTEAFF. DNA for the CDR3: TGCGCCAGCAGCCAAACCGACAGGGCGAACACTGAAGCTTTCTTT.

This clonotype has at least ten counts. V is TRBV7-9 and J is TRBJ2-7; D tentatively reads TRBD1 or TRBD2 (5 bases each). This CDR3 contains 14 residues. Trimming shortened V by 8 bases and J by 6 bases, and 20 bases separated the two germline ends. Looked up from germline, CDR1 is SEHNR and CDR2 is FQNEAQ (reference sequence). Written as DNA, the CDR3 is TGTGCCAGCGCCGGGACGTTGGGAGAAGCCGAGCAGTACTTC. Amino acids: CASAGTLGEAEQYF.

The chain uses TRBV28 and TRBJ2-1; 10 nucleotides line up with TRBD2. CDR1 is MDHEN and CDR2 is SYDVKM in the germline V gene. J was trimmed by 9 bases and V by 2 bases; bases with no gene match: 7. This CDR3 spans 15 amino acids. As DNA, the CDR3 is TGTGCCAGCAGTTTAGGGAGCGGGAGGGGGTTTGAGCAGTTCTTC. Encoded protein: CASSLGSGRGFEQFF.

The chain uses TRBV11-2 and TRBJ2-1; tentatively, D is TRBD1 (5 bases). This CDR3 has 13 residues. CDR1 is SGHAT, CDR2 FQNNGV, per germline. V lost 2 bases and J 11 bases, leaving 13 bases between the germline ends. The CDR3 DNA reads as TGTGCCAGCAGCTTAACAGGACCAGATCAGCAGTTCTTC. This sequence encodes CASSLTGPDQQFF.

The CDR3 here is CASSLRGRGGSSQYF. The CDR3 DNA follows: TGTGCCAGCAGCTTAAGGGGGCGAGGAGGGAGTTCCCAGTACTTC. The J gene is TRBJ2-5, the V gene TRBV13, with D possibly matching TRBD1 (7 bases). The CDR3 totals 15 residues. CDR1 is PRHDT and CDR2 is FYEKMQ in the germline V gene (reference sequence). The V end lost 2 bases, the J end lost 9 bases, and 19 bases lay between the germline ends.

This clonotype was found a few times. This chain connects TRBV27 to TRBJ2-1; TRBD2 might be the D (5 bases). The CDR3 consists of 16 residues. Germline V gene lookup returns CDR1 MNHEY and CDR2 SMNVEV (reference sequence). Trimming shortened V by 3 bases and J by 7 bases, and 19 bases separated the two germline ends. The CDR3 loop is CASSLAQRRTRNEQFF. The CDR3 DNA reads TGTGCCAGCAGTTTGGCCCAGCGGCGAACAAGGAATGAGCAGTTCTTC.

This chain connects TRBV5-4 to TRBJ2-4; D ambiguous. CDR1 is SGHNT, CDR2 YYREEE, per germline (reference sequence). The CDR3 is made up of 14 amino acids. Trimming pared 0 bases from V and 3 bases from J, leaving 7 bases between. CDR3 bases: TGTGCCAGCAGCTTGGGATTAGACAAAAACATTCAGTACTTC. It is translated as CASSLGLDKNIQYF.

The V call is TRBV7-9, the J call TRBJ2-1, with TRBD2 identical over 11 bases. V shed 7 bases and J 7 bases; nucleotides not matched to a gene: 12. The germline V gene has CDR1 SEHNR and CDR2 FQNEAQ (reference sequence). CDR3 length: 16 amino acids. The DNA for the CDR3 is TGTGCCAGCAAACATGATAGCGGGGGGGCGTGGAATGAGCAGTTCTTC. It specifies CASKHDSGGAWNEQFF.

The chain is built from TRBV29-1 and TRBJ2-7; 7 bases match TRBD2. The CDR3 contains 15 residues. From germline, CDR1 is SQVTM and CDR2 ANQGSEA. With V trimmed by 1 base and J by 2 bases, 8 bases remained unmatched. CDR3 loop: CSVEGFRGVTYEQYF. The DNA of the CDR3 is TGCAGCGTTGAAGGGTTTCGGGGGGTAACCTACGAGCAGTACTTC.